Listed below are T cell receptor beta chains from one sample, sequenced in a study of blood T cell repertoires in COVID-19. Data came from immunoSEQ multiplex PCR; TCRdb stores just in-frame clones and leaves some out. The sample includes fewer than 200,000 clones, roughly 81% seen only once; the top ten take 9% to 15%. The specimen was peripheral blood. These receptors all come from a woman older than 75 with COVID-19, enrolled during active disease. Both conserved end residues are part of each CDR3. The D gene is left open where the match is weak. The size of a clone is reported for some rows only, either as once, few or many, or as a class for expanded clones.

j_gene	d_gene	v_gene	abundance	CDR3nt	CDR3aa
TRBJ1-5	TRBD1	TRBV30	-	TGTGCCTGGAGCCCGACAGGGGACAATCAGCCCCAGCATTTT	CAWSPTGDNQPQHF
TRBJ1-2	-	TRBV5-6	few	TGTGCCAGCAGCTTGGGACGGCACAGCAGCTTTTATGGCTACACCTTC	CASSLGRHSSFYGYTF
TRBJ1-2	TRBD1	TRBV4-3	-	TGCGCCAGCTCCCGACAGGGGGCTCCTGGCTACACCTTC	CASSRQGAPGYTF
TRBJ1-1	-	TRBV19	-	TGTGCCAGTCGGAGACAGGAGAACACTGAAGCTTTCTTT	CASRRQENTEAFF
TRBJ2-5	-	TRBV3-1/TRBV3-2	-	TGTGCCAGCAGTCAAAACTACCAGGGAGAGACCCAGTACTTC	CASSQNYQGETQYF
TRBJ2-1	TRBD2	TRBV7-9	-	TGTGCCAGCAGCTTAGGGGGGCCTGCGGGGGGCCCCTACAATGAGCAGTTCTTC	CASSLGGPAGGPYNEQFF
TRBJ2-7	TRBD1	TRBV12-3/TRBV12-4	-	TGTGCCAGCAGTGCAGGGGGACACGAGCAGTACTTC	CASSAGGHEQYF
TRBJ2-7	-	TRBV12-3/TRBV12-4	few	TGTGCCAGCAGTTTAAGGCAGGGTGAAGAGCAGTACTTC	CASSLRQGEEQYF
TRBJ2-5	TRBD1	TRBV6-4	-	TGTGCCAGCCGCCTCCGGGACAGGGATACCCAGTACTTC	CASRLRDRDTQYF
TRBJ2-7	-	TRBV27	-	TGTGCCAGCAGTTTACAGGGGTTGGGAGCGTACGAGCAGTACTTC	CASSLQGLGAYEQYF
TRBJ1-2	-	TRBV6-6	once	TGTGCCAGCACCCCCCGGGGGGGGAACGGCTATGGCTACACCTTC	CASTPRGGNGYGYTF